The clone carrying this TCR beta chain came up many times. Its antigen is unidentified. This sample was taken from a study of human T cells and chemical hapten exposure. The overall study: Patches with 0.01% DPC went on the upper back, and the tests were read at 6 days. Yields of TCR per sample differed, chiefly owing to small differences in pooled library volume.

This CDR3 spans 16 amino acids. Per germline, CDR1 MNHEY and CDR2 SVGAGI. Trimming stripped 0 bases from V and 4 bases from J, with 13 bases between. Each CDR3 protein gets one entry after TCRdb re-called the RACE reads with MiXCR. The table lists about 40,000 distinct CDR3 sequences, approximately 3.4% of them singletons, with approximately 7.1% in the top ten. Overall study findings and caveats: Among TCRs, those above 1 in 1000 frequency were unaffected by DPC sensitization.

Noted time point: patch test 2, 6 weeks after DPC sensitization. Treatment indicated: therapeutic diphenylcyclopropenone sensitization with weekly scalp DPC. This specimen consisted of whole blood, obtained in connection with sensitization to the hapten diphenylcyclopropenone (DPC). This clonotype was sampled from a man between 40 and 49 years old with alopecia areata. Some clones in this sample may be carry-over from other donors' samples. The J gene is TRBJ1-3, the V gene TRBV6-5; D ambiguous. CDR3 protein: CASSYSRTPGGNTIYF. CDR3 bases: TGTGCCAGCAGTTACTCACGCACCCCGGGAGGAAACACCATATATTTT.